This T cell receptor beta chain comes out of a study of blood T cell repertoires in COVID-19. Per germline, CDR1 MGHRA and CDR2 YSYEKL. This CDR3 has 15 amino acids. V was cut by 3 bases and J by 2 bases, with 14 bases left in between. A case of COVID-19 had been met by exposed participants within 2 weeks before study entry. Some clones are missing from TCRdb's copy, which holds only in-frame ones; the method was immunoSEQ multiplex PCR. This sample carries a few hundred thousand clones, approximately 88% of them seen once, and the ten largest clones take approximately 3.4%. Sequenced input: PBMCs or T cells enriched from blood (not recorded which). This clonotype originated in a woman between 40 and 55 years old who had been exposed to COVID-19. V usage is TRBV4-1 and J usage is TRBJ2-7; D might be TRBD2 (5 bases). The CDR3 DNA follows: TGCGCCAGCAGCCATGTAGTGACGGGGACCTACGAGCAGTACGTC. Protein product: CASSHVVTGTYEQYV.